The clone carrying this T cell receptor beta chain has a handful of counts. This sample stems from a study of OX40 agonist ivuxolimab in advanced cancers. CDR3 length: 11 residues. Germline V gives CDR1 SNHLY, CDR2 FYNNEI. With 7 bases removed from V and 8 bases from J, the gap between germline ends came to 11 bases. Sequencing used immunoSEQ multiplex PCR; TCRdb keeps in-frame clones, though not all of them. The sample holds approximately 76,000 clones, almost 85% seen once. V and J are TRBV2 and TRBJ1-1, with D tentatively TRBD1 (6 bases). The source of this sequence is an adult with an advanced solid tumor such as melanoma, head and neck, liver or kidney cancer. The sequencing used CD4+ or CD8+ T cells sorted from blood, collected in a trial of the OX40 agonist ivuxolimab. CDR3 coding DNA: TGTGCCAGCACGAGGGGGGGCGAAGCTTTCTTT. It specifies CASTRGGEAFF.